This T cell receptor (beta chain) stems from a study of cytomegalovirus exposure and HLA in healthy donors (dated by TCRdb to the late 2010s). Regarding the research as a whole: According to an earlier analysis of 587 of the donors, roughly 180 million T cells yielded roughly 110 million unique TCR beta sequences and roughly 280 Gb of sequence data. An early release that covered some 630 HLA-typed donors contained about 300 gigabases of sequencing data and about 84 million unique TCR sequences. Of the roughly 390 genotyped donors, 65% to 90% were placed in the genetic ancestry cluster associated with self-reported Caucasian donors. The study was designed to test whether signatures of past pathogen exposure could be identified by cataloging public T cell receptors. The study used immunosequencing to profile the T cell repertoires of hundreds of subjects and linked those repertoires to cytomegalovirus serostatus. A separate validation cohort of more than 100 different subjects was used in addition to the roughly 700-subject first cohort. To predict cytomegalovirus infection status, the study combined high-throughput TCR immunosequencing, statistical association of individual TCRs with disease status, and machine learning. In a later analysis, previously published TCR beta repertoires from 666 donors were re-analyzed and high-resolution HLA genotyping was added so that TCR occurrence patterns could be studied. Rather than using new phenotypic data, the later analysis identified candidate immune exposures from TCR beta sequences and from how often those sequences occurred across donors. In an earlier analysis of roughly 600 of the donors, high-throughput TCR beta sequencing was used to judge whether each TCR beta V gene segment behaved as functional or pseudogenic. Donor age, sex, ethnicity and CMV serostatus were compiled alongside the repertoire data. A later genetic analysis took genome-wide SNP genotypes for about three fifths of the roughly 700 donors and used that subset as a discovery cohort. All discovery cohort repertoires had been generated using a single sequencing platform. HLA typing included class I and class II loci at four-digit resolution. Typing coverage differed by locus: A, B, C, DRB1 and DQB1 were typed in about 629-630 donors, DQA1 in 500 to 550, DPA1 in around 600, and DPB1 in just under 490. Roughly 5 DR-DQ haplotypes were handled as single units for association and clustering because linkage in the cohort was strong. Among some 410 genotyped donors of the cohort, an average of approximately 240,000 unique TCR beta nucleotide sequences were sequenced per donor, approximately 20% of them non-productive. What the research found in general, with its limitations: A further reported finding was that TCR beta sequences accurately predicted the HLA-A and HLA-B alleles for most subjects in the first cohort. The study listed 150 to 200 TCR beta chains as associated with cytomegalovirus. Because HLA typing was missing for some donors at each locus, association tests included only the typed subset. Specific HLA alleles were associated with 15,000 to 20,000 TCR beta sequences at a false discovery rate of 0.05 in a later analysis. In a later analysis, TCR association rates were found to vary across HLA loci, with the most associated TCRs seen for DRB1 alleles and the fewest for HLA-C alleles. The classifier was reported to diagnose cytomegalovirus status with high specificity and sensitivity in both the original cohort and the validation cohort. A cluster of highly shared sequence variants was judged likely to represent a technical artifact of the sequencing pipeline. Most TCR sequences were seen in very few donors, while some public TCRs were found in many individuals. CMV serostatus was the only immune exposure information available for the cohort. In this cohort, only TCR beta chains were sequenced, and detectable features were limited by the absence of alpha or paired-chain data. Some IMGT-functional V segments, including TRBV6-2 and TRBV6-3, could not be told apart with the 87-base-pair reads, so those segments were excluded. The earlier analysis of 587 of the donors excluded approximately 15 rarely observed V segments, including chromosome 9 orphons, because counts were too low. A few of the identified cytomegalovirus-associated TCR beta chains were confirmed in vitro to be specific for cytomegalovirus antigens. According to a later analysis, most CMV-associated TCR beta chains appeared to be HLA-restricted, and the HLA associations seemed to be driven largely by CMV exposure. In an earlier analysis of 587 of the donors, most TCR beta V segments appeared in productive rearrangements about 90% or about 30% of the time, broadly matching IMGT annotations. When HLA alleles, especially DR and DQ, strongly co-occurred, attributing TCR associations to individual alleles was difficult. In a later analysis, several top co-occurrence clusters were reported to appear linked to parvovirus B19, influenza, CMV and Epstein-Barr virus. In a later genetic analysis, fewer N-insertions in productive TCRs were reported among donors in an Asian-associated ancestry cluster than the roughly 710-donor mean. Sequencing depth was assumed to be roughly uniform across donors in the presence/absence analyses, though that assumption may not hold. The authors suggested that the approach could potentially be extended to other disease states and immunological phenotypes. Linkage disequilibrium might explain the correlated functional status among segregating V segments, but an unknown experimental factor could not be excluded. V-gene and J-gene trimming of TCR beta chains was associated with a missense DCLRE1C variant in a later genetic analysis, and the association was replicated in an independent cohort. A later analysis found that HLA-associated TCR beta chains were more clonally expanded and had lower generation probabilities than equally common non-associated chains.

The library was obtained by the immunoSEQ multiplex PCR assay. The multiplex PCR relied on a mix of 60 forward primers for TCR Vbeta segments and 13 reverse primers for TCR Jbeta segments. The CDR3 region of rearranged TCR beta genes was amplified from genomic DNA by a multiplex PCR assay. The Illumina HiSeq System was used to sequence the amplified TCR beta libraries as 87-base-pair reads. As for how the authors treated the data: A later analysis tallied tens of millions of unique TCR beta chains across the 640 or so repertoires, and approximately 11 million of those chains were shared by two or more donors. To remove PCR and sequencing errors, raw reads were error-corrected and collapsed into unique sequences using a nearest-neighbor algorithm that merged closely related sequences. Alignment of CDR3 sequences to IMGT reference sequences was used to assign V, D and J gene segments. Each retained sequence needed at least a six-nucleotide match to both a V gene segment and a J gene segment. Rearrangements were classified as productive when the CDR3 lacked stop codons and remained in frame with V and J, and all other rearrangements were classified as non-productive. CDR3 was defined by IMGT convention, running from the second conserved V-encoded cysteine to the conserved J-encoded phenylalanine. The earlier analysis of about 590 of the donors excluded sequences that lacked an unambiguous match to a single V gene segment. An earlier analysis of several hundred of the donors classified V segments as functional when productive rearrangements were above 56.7% and as segregating when the standard deviation between donors was above 5%. A statistical classification framework was developed to diagnose cytomegalovirus status using the catalog of TCR beta chain sequences. A later analysis assigned V and J genes by comparing TCR nucleotide sequences with IMGT/GENE-DB human TR gene sequences. A later analysis assigned CDR3 sequences and most-parsimonious VDJ recombination scenarios with the TCRdist pipeline. In a later analysis, each TCR beta chain was defined by its CDR3 amino acid sequence together with its V-gene family, and reads without a unique V-gene family were excluded. In a later analysis, 500 to 700 highly shared, low-generation-probability nucleotide sequences were removed to address suspected cross-contamination and a sequencing artifact. In a later analysis, a clonal expansion index was calculated for each public chain from normalized within-repertoire ranks of inferred template counts. Generation probabilities in a later analysis came from a VDJ recombination model fitted to out-of-frame rearrangements, and those results were checked against IGoR. In a later analysis, TCR-TCR, TCR-HLA and TCR-CMV co-occurrence was scored with hypergeometric tests, and a repertoire-size bias correction was applied to TCR pairs. False discovery rates were estimated in a later analysis by permuting HLA or CMV assignments 20 times. In a later analysis, co-occurring TCRs were grouped using DBSCAN, and TCRdist sequence similarity was added for clustering within HLA-allele-positive subsets. Repertoires with fewer than 30,000 or more than 120,000 public chains, plus five repertoires with anomalous nucleotide sharing, were excluded from co-occurrence clustering. TCRdb stores this immuneACCESS table with in-frame sequences only. Part of the clones is absent; in the studies checked, under half of the shortfall reflects unresolved V genes, and no reason is known for the rest. That table furnishes V, J and clone size, whereas the DNA furnished D and trimming. The sample includes about 110,000 clones, with less than 85% observed a single time. Clones ranked in the top ten supply roughly an eighth of the sample.

The germline V gene (reference sequence) specifies LNHDA as CDR1 and SQIVND as CDR2. Trimming removed 3 bases from V and 7 bases from J, leaving 16 bases between the germline ends. Inclusive of the bounding cysteine and phenylalanine, the CDR3 is 14 residues long. CDR3 DNA only is kept here, 42 bases in frame from base 1. The cohort consisted of 600 or so healthy bone marrow donors. All cohort members were sampled while nominally healthy, although unrecorded immune exposures were likely present. The donor tested CMV seropositive and was one of the 289 seropositive cohort members. A peripheral blood sample was provided by each donor, and peripheral blood mononuclear cells were used for TCR beta sequencing. Genomic DNA extraction from the blood cell samples was performed with the Qiagen DNeasy Blood Extraction Kit. On this clone: Its antigen target is currently unknown. No per-base quality is available; no much larger clone lies one base away.

The sequenced sample was PBMCs. The sequence came from a man aged 25-45 years in good health and CMV-seropositive. Recombination connected TRBV19 to TRBJ2-7, and the D gene may be TRBD1, 6 bases matching. In nucleotides, the sequence is TGTGCCAGTAGTATGGGGACAACTACGGGTGAGCAGTACTTC. Translated, this is CASSMGTTTGEQYF.